The entry that follows covers one T cell receptor (beta chain) sequence. The antigen is undetermined. This specimen comes from a study of CD8+ T cells in alopecia areata. T lymphocytes (CD4+ and CD8+) were sorted from PBMCs. Per germline, CDR1 MNHEY and CDR2 SMNVEV (reference sequence). This CDR3 has 13 amino acids. The germline V and J ends were trimmed by 2 bases and 5 bases, with 10 bases remaining between them. Extracted RNA was reverse transcribed into cDNA, the sequencing template. Measured with immunoSEQ multiplex PCR; TCRdb has only the in-frame clones, and not every one. Of 120,000 to 150,000 clones in the sample, approximately 56% were seen once. General study points: Patients shared TCRs less clearly than mice did, possibly owing to HLA.

The receptor comes from a human donor in good health. The chain recombines TRBV27 with TRBJ2-7, with D unclear. The sequencing sample was made of CD8+ T cells sorted from blood. The CDR3 bases are TGTGCCAGCAGTTTAGATTCTGGCCACGAGCAGTACTTC. Amino acids: CASSLDSGHEQYF.